Sequencing of this TCR beta chain was carried out in a study of shared clonotypes between healthy human individuals. General study points: Only blood underwent sampling, and tissue repertoires likely differ.

This table comes from immunoSEQ multiplex PCR, and its TCRdb copy is limited to in-frame clones, with some not included. The sample lists some 1.5 million clones, 95% to 99% occurring once. Points on this clone: Its target is unknown. This same CDR3 is encoded by further DNA sequences in the sample.

This clonotype originated in a man between 25 and 39 years old in good health. Sequenced input: naive CD4+ T cells sorted from blood. As for subset: CD45RA+ positively selected.

The CDR3 DNA reads TGTGCCAGCAGCCGGGACTCTTACGAGCAGTACTTC. This encodes CASSRDSYEQYF. This chain joins TRBV28 and TRBJ2-7; D might be TRBD2 (6 bases). V lost 6 bases and J lost 4, with 10 bases in between. This CDR3 has 12 amino acids. In germline, CDR1 is MDHEN, CDR2 SYDVKM.